Listed below are T cell receptor beta chains from one sample, sequenced in a study of cytomegalovirus exposure and HLA in healthy donors. The method was immunoSEQ multiplex PCR; TCRdb's version includes in-frame clones alone and lacks a portion of them. Among about 120,000 clones listed, approximately 80% were seen once. Sequencing input: PBMCs. The receptors were gathered from a woman in her twenties or thirties in good health and CMV-seronegative. The CDR3 runs from the conserved cysteine through the conserved F or W. A D gene is named only where the DNA matches it firmly. A row's size may be missing; if present it is once, few, many or a size class.

v_gene,abundance,j_gene,d_gene,CDR3nt,CDR3aa
TRBV12-5,NA,TRBJ2-2,TRBD2,TGTGCTAGTGGTTTGGCTAGCGGGATTGCCGGGGAGCTGTTTTTT,CASGLASGIAGELFF
TRBV10-2,NA,TRBJ2-7,TRBD1,TGCGCCAGCAGGACAGGGTCCTTCTACGAGCAGTACTTC,CASRTGSFYEQYF
TRBV6-1,few,TRBJ2-7,NA,TGTGCCAGCAGTGACACGCAGGGCACCTACGAGCAGTACTTC,CASSDTQGTYEQYF
TRBV7-2,NA,TRBJ2-3,TRBD2,TGTGCCAGCAGCTCTAGGGGCGCGGGAGGGCTCACAGATACGCAGTATTTT,CASSSRGAGGLTDTQYF
TRBV7-9,NA,TRBJ2-7,TRBD1,TGTGCCAGCAGCTTAGCGCCCGGGACAGGGGGCTACGAGCAGTACTTC,CASSLAPGTGGYEQYF
TRBV6-1,NA,TRBJ2-7,TRBD1,TGTGCCAGCAGTGATCTGGAAGGGGACAGCTCCTACGAGCAGTACTTC,CASSDLEGDSSYEQYF
TRBV28,NA,TRBJ2-7,TRBD2,TGTGCCAGCATAAGCGGCGGGGGAGACGAGCAGTACTTC,CASISGGGDEQYF
TRBV9,NA,TRBJ2-7,TRBD2,TGTGCCAGCAGCGTCACTAGCGGTTCCTACGAGCAGTACTTC,CASSVTSGSYEQYF
TRBV9,few,TRBJ2-7,NA,TGTGCCAGCAGCCCAAAGACAGGCGGGTCCTACGAGCAGTACTTC,CASSPKTGGSYEQYF
TRBV4-1,NA,TRBJ2-1,NA,TGCGCCAGCAGCCAAGGCCCGGGGAGCTACAATGAGCAGTTCTTC,CASSQGPGSYNEQFF
TRBV21-1,once,TRBJ2-5,NA,TGTGCCAGCCCCCGATCGTGGGCGCAAGAGACCCAGTACTTC,CASPRSWAQETQYF
TRBV28,NA,TRBJ2-7,NA,TGTGCCAGCAGTTCCCCCTACGAGCAGTACTTC,CASSSPYEQYF
TRBV5-6,few,TRBJ2-1,NA,TGTGCCAGCAGCCTCGAAGACATGAATGAGCAGTTCTTC,CASSLEDMNEQFF
TRBV4-2,NA,TRBJ1-4,TRBD1,TGTGCCAGCAGCCCGGGACAGGCTGCAACTAATGAAAAACTGTTTTTT,CASSPGQAATNEKLFF
TRBV7-2,once,TRBJ2-5,NA,TGTGCCAGCAGCTTAAGGCTAGCTCAAGGAGGTGGGAAAGAGACCCAGTACTTC,CASSLRLAQGGGKETQYF
TRBV28,NA,TRBJ2-2,NA,TGTGCCAGCAGTTCCCAGGGTCGCACCGGGGAGCTGTTTTTT,CASSSQGRTGELFF
TRBV7-6,NA,TRBJ2-7,NA,TGTGCCAGCAGCGACGACATTTACGAGCAGTACTTC,CASSDDIYEQYF
TRBV28,NA,TRBJ1-4,TRBD1,TGTGCCAGCGAAGGAGGGGGCCCTGAAAAACTGTTTTTT,CASEGGGPEKLFF
TRBV4-1,NA,TRBJ2-2,TRBD2,TGCGCCAGCAGCCATAGTGCCGGGGGGGAGAGCACCGGGGAGCTGTTTTTT,CASSHSAGGESTGELFF
TRBV6-5,once,TRBJ2-1,NA,TGTGCCAGCAGCCCCCCTTCCGAACCGGGTAATGAGCAGTTCTTC,CASSPPSEPGNEQFF
TRBV6-5,NA,TRBJ2-3,NA,TGTGCCAGCAGCTCGAGGCCGACAGATACGCAGTATTTT,CASSSRPTDTQYF